This T cell receptor (beta chain) was identified in a study of T-cell reconstitution after alpha-beta-depleted transplantation in children. This CDR3 contains 12 residues. V shed 8 bases and J shed 4 bases, with 8 bases lying between them. This clonotype appeared many times. The library targeted TCRbeta and was prepared with unique molecular identifiers. TCRdb used MiXCR to reprocess the PCR reads, holding one entry per CDR3 protein. The top ten clones hold over 12% of a sample with about 580,000 distinct CDR3 sequences, 20% to 25% of them seen once. The material sequenced was PBMCs, mostly from graft donor cells, taken 360 days after TCRalphabeta/CD19-depleted stem cell transplant. The receptor's source is a boy under two years old who had a stem cell transplant for acute myeloid leukemia, so the T cells may come from the graft donor. V and J are TRBV12-3 or TRBV12-4 and TRBJ2-2, with D unclear. CDR3 region: CASQDGTGELFF. The CDR3 DNA is TGTGCCAGCCAGGACGGCACCGGGGAGCTGTTTTTT.